Below, one T cell receptor beta chain is given with its context. Germline lookup yields CDR1 SGHTA and CDR2 FQGNSA. Between the trimmed V and J ends, which lost 1 base and 8 bases, there was a span of 24 bases. The CDR3 consists of 18 residues. Per the original methods: Amplifying reference gene primers gave estimates of nucleated cell counts. This table comes from immunoSEQ multiplex PCR, and its TCRdb copy is limited to in-frame clones, with some not included. The V and J calls and clone size come from that table; D and trimming were worked out from the DNA. The table shows approximately 260,000 clones, with around 84% occurring only once. Across over 20 US areas, participants ranged in age from about 18 to 100 years. These data belong to a study of blood T cell repertoires in COVID-19. Across the study: Acute-phase and convalescent COVID-19 samples originated in the United States, Italy and Spain. From T cells, B-cell-depleted T cells, or PBMCs came the material, which was cDNA or gDNA.

This receptor was obtained from a man aged 30 to 45 with acute COVID-19. Sequenced: PBMCs or T cells enriched from blood (not recorded which). The chain carries TRBV7-2 and TRBJ1-3; possibly TRBD1 for D (5 bases). The CDR3 sequence is CASSLGVAGTLGVYTIYF. The CDR3 bases are TGTGCCAGCAGCTTAGGGGTCGCGGGGACGCTGGGTGTGTACACCATATATTTT.